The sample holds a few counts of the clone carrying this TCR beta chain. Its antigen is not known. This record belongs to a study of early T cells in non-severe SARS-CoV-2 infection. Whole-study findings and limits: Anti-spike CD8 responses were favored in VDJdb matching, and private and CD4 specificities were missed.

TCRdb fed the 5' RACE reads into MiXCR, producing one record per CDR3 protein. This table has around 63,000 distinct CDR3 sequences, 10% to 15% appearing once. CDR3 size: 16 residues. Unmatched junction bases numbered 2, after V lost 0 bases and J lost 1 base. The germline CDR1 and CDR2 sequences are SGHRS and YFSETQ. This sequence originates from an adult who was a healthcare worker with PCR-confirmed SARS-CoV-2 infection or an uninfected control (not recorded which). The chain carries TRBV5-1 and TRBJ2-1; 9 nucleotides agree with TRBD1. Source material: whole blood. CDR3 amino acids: CASSLAGTGSYNEQFF. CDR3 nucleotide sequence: TGCGCCAGCAGCTTGGCCGGGACAGGGTCCTACAATGAGCAGTTCTTC.